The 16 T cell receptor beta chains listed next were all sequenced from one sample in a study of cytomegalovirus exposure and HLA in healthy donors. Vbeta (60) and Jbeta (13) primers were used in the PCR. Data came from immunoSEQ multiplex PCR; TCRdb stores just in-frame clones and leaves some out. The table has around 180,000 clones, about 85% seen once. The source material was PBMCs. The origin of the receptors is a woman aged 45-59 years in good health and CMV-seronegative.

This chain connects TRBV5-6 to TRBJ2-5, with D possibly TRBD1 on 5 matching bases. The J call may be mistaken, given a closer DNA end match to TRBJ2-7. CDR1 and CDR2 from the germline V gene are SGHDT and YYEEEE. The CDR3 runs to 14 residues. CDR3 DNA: TGTGCCAGCAGCTTTGGGGCAGGCTCCTACGAGCAGTACTTC. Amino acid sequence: CASSFGAGSYEQYF.

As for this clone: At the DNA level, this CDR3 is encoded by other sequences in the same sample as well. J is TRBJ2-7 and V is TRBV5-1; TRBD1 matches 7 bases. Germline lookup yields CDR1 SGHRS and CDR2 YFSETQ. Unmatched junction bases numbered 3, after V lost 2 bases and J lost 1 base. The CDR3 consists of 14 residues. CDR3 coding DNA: TGCGCCAGCAGCTTCCTGACAGGGTCCTACGAGCAGTACTTC. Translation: CASSFLTGSYEQYF. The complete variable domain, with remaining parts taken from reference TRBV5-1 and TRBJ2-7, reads KAGVTQTPRYLIKTRGQQVTLSCSPISGHRSVSWYQQTPGQGLQFLFEYFSETQRNKGNFPGRFSGRQFSNSRSEMNVSTLELGDSALYLCASSFLTGSYEQYFGPGTRLTVT.

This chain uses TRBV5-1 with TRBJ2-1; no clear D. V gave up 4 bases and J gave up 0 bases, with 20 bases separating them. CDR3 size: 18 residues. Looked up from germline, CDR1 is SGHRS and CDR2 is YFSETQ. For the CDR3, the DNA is TGCGCCAGCAGCCCACTTTGGCTGGGTCGACTCTCCTACAATGAGCAGTTCTTC. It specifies CASSPLWLGRLSYNEQFF.

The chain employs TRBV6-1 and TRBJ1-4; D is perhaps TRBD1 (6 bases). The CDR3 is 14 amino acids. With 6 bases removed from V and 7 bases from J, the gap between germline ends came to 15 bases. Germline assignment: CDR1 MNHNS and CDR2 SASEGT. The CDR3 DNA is TGTGCCAGCAGAAACTTAGGGGGTAGTGAAAAACTGTTTTTT. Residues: CASRNLGGSEKLFF.

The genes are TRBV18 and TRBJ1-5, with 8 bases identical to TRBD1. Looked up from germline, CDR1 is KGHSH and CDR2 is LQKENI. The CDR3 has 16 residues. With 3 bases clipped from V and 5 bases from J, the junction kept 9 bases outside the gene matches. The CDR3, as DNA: TGTGCCAGCTCACCCAACCCGACAGGGGTACATCAGCCCCAGCATTTT. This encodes CASSPNPTGVHQPQHF.

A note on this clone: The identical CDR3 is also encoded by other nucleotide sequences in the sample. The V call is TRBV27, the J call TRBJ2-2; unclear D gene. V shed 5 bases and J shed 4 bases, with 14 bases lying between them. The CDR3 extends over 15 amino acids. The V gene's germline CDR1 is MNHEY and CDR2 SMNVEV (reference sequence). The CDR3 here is CASSAQFFVTGELFF. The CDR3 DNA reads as TGTGCCAGCAGTGCTCAGTTCTTCGTCACCGGGGAGCTGTTTTTT.

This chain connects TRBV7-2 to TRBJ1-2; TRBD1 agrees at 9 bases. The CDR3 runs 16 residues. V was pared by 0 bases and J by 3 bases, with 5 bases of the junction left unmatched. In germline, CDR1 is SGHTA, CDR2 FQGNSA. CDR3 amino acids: CASSLARGQGHYGYTF. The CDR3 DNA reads TGTGCCAGCAGCTTAGCGAGGGGACAGGGACACTATGGCTACACCTTC.

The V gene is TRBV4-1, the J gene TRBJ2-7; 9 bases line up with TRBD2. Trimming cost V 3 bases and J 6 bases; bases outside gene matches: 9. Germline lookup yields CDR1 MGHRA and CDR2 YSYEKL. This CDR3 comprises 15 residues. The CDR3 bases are TGCGCCAGCAGCCATAATAGCGGGAGAGTTTCCGAGCAGTACTTC. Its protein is CASSHNSGRVSEQYF.

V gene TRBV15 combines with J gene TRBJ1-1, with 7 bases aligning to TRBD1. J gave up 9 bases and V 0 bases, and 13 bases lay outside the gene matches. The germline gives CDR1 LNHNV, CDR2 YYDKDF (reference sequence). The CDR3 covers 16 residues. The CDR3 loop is CATSREAPGGLVKAFF. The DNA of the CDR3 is TGTGCCACCAGCAGAGAGGCCCCAGGGGGGCTGGTAAAAGCTTTCTTT.

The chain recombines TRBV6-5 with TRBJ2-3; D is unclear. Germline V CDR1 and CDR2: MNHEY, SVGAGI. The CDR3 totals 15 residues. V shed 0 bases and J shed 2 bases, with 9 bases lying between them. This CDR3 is CASSYSWSLTDTQYF. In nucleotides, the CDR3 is TGTGCCAGCAGTTACTCGTGGAGTCTCACAGATACGCAGTATTTT.

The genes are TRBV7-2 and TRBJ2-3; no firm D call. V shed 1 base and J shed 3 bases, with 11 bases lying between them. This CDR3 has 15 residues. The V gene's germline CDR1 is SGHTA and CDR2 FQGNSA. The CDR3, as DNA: TGTGCCAGCAGCTTAGACGGTGGTACGACAGATACGCAGTATTTT. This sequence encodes CASSLDGGTTDTQYF.

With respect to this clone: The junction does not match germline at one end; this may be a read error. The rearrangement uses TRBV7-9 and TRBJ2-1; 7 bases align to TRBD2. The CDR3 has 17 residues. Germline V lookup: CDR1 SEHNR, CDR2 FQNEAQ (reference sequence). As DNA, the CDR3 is TGTTCCAGCAGCTTACCCCCTCGACTAGCTTCCTACAATGAGCAGTTCTTC. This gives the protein CSSSLPPRLASYNEQFF.

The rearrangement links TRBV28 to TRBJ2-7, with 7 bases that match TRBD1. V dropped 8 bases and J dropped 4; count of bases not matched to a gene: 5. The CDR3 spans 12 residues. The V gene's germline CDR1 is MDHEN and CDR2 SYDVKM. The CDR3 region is CASCRDRYEQYF. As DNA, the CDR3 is TGTGCCAGCTGCCGGGACAGATACGAGCAGTACTTC. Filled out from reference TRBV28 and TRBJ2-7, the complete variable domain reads DVKVTQSSRYLVKRTGEKVFLECVQDMDHENMFWYRQDPGLGLRLIYFSYDVKMKEKGDIPEGYSVSREKKERFSLILESASTNQTSMYLCASCRDRYEQYFGPGTRLTVT.

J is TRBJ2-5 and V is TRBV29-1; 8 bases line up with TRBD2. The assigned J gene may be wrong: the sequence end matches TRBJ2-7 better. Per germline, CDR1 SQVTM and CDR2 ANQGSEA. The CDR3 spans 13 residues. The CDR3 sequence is CRGAGGSSYEQYF. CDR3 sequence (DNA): TGCAGGGGGGCGGGGGGCAGCTCCTACGAGCAGTACTTC.

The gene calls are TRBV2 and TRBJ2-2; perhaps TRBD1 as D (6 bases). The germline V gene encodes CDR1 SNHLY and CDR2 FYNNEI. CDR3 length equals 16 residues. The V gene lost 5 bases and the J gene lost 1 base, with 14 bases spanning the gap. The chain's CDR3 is CASSHTGRVNTGELFF. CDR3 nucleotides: TGTGCCAGCAGTCACACAGGGAGAGTGAACACCGGGGAGCTGTTTTTT.

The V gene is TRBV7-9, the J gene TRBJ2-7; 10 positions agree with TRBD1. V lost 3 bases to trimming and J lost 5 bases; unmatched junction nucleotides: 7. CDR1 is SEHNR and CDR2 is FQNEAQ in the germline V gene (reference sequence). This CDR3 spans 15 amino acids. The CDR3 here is CASSLFGTGADEQYF. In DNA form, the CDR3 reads TGTGCCAGCAGCTTGTTTGGGACAGGGGCCGACGAGCAGTACTTC.